One sample yielded the 19 T cell receptor beta chains listed below, sequenced in a study of blood T cell repertoires in COVID-19. Libraries were prepared by immunoSEQ multiplex PCR; TCRdb keeps only in-frame clonotypes and omits some of them. The sample holds tens of thousands of clones, approximately 84% seen once. Sequencing was carried out using peripheral blood. Source of these receptors: a man in his fifties or sixties with active COVID-19.

The chain links TRBV2 to TRBJ2-7; perhaps TRBD2 as D (6 bases). The ends were cut back, 6 bases at V and 2 bases at J, with 11 bases in the middle. Germline CDR1 SNHLY, CDR2 FYNNEI. This CDR3 has 13 residues. The DNA of the CDR3 is TGTGCCAGCAGGGGCGGGGACGCCTACGAGCAGTACTTC. Protein product: CASRGGDAYEQYF.

The count of this clone is one. In nucleotides, the CDR3 is TGTGCCTGGAGTGTACGCGGGACCCAAGAGACCCAGTACTTC. Translated, it gives CAWSVRGTQETQYF. This chain links TRBV30 with TRBJ2-5, with D possibly TRBD2 on 6 matching bases. Germline V gene data show CDR1 as GTSNPN and CDR2 as SVGIG (reference sequence). Trimming stripped 0 bases from V and 1 base from J, with 9 bases between. The CDR3 is 14 residues long.

The chain is built from TRBV30 and TRBJ2-7, with D possibly TRBD1 on 6 matching bases. CDR1 GTSNPN and CDR2 SVGIG come from the germline V gene (reference sequence). The V end was cut by 3 bases, the J end by 2 bases, with 14 bases between. The CDR3 runs 14 residues. For the CDR3, the DNA is TGTGCCTGGAGCTTCGAGGCAGGGGCCTACGAGCAGTACTTC. Its protein is CAWSFEAGAYEQYF.

The chain uses TRBV4-1 and TRBJ1-2; D gene unclear. CDR3 size: 13 residues. The V and J ends lost 8 bases and 1 base respectively, with 11 bases between them. Germline-derived CDR1 and CDR2 are MGHRA and YSYEKL. The CDR3 nucleotides are TGCGCCAGCCGCCCGGGGAATAACTATGGCTACACCTTC. Translating gives CASRPGNNYGYTF.

The gene calls are TRBV9 and TRBJ2-5; the match to TRBD2 covers 8 bases. CDR3 length equals 15 residues. Germline assignment: CDR1 SGDLS and CDR2 YYNGEE. V was pared by 3 bases and J by 1 base, with 5 bases of the junction left unmatched. For the CDR3, the DNA is TGTGCCAGCAGCGACAGACGGGAGGGCCAAGAGACCCAGTACTTC. It specifies CASSDRREGQETQYF.

V usage is TRBV15 and J usage is TRBJ2-5; TRBD1 aligns across 9 bases. Germline V gene lookup returns CDR1 LNHNV and CDR2 YYDKDF (reference sequence). The V and J ends lost 2 bases and 5 bases, in that order; junction bases with no gene match: 6. The length of the CDR3 is 15 residues. CDR3 bases: TGTGCCACCAGCAGAAACCGGGACAGGGTTGAGACCCAGTACTTC. Translated, it gives CATSRNRDRVETQYF.

This rearrangement joins TRBV6-5 to TRBJ2-3; D is possibly TRBD2 (6 bases). From germline, CDR1 is MNHEY and CDR2 SVGAGI. V was pared by 5 bases and J by 5 bases, with 17 bases between. The CDR3 consists of 15 residues. The CDR3 DNA is TGTGCCAGCAGTACCGGGACTGGGGGGAGAGATACGCAGTATTTT. Protein sequence: CASSTGTGGRDTQYF.

This sequence joins TRBV5-1 and TRBJ1-1; 7 bases align to TRBD1. Germline V gene sequence: CDR1 SGHRS, CDR2 YFSETQ. The CDR3 is made up of 14 amino acids. With 0 bases clipped from V and 5 bases from J, the junction kept 4 bases outside the gene matches. The CDR3 nucleotides are TGCGCCAGCAGCTTGGAGGGGGCTGGGACTGAAGCTTTCTTT. This gives the protein CASSLEGAGTEAFF.

The chain is built from TRBV7-3 and TRBJ1-6; the D gene is possibly TRBD1 (6 bases). CDR3 length: 14 residues. Trimming removed 6 bases from V and 7 bases from J, with 13 bases in between. The germline CDR1 and CDR2 sequences are SGHTA and FQGTGA. The CDR3 coding sequence is TGTGCCAGCAGTTTGGGGGGGGCCAATTCACCCCTCCACTTT. Translation gives CASSLGGANSPLHF.

V and J are TRBV5-4 and TRBJ2-7; TRBD1 agrees at 7 bases. In germline, CDR1 is SGHNT, CDR2 YYREEE (reference sequence). CDR3 length: 17 amino acids. V shed 0 bases, J shed 0 bases, and the junction held 9 bases outside the gene matches. The CDR3 coding sequence is TGTGCCAGCAGCTTGGGGAGGACGACAGGGAGCTCCTACGAGCAGTACTTC. It codes for CASSLGRTTGSSYEQYF.

J is TRBJ2-7 and V is TRBV4-3; maybe TRBD1 (7 bases). The CDR3 extends over 15 amino acids. Germline V gene sequence: CDR1 LGHNA, CDR2 YSLEER. The V and J ends lost 0 bases and 4 bases respectively, with 13 bases between them. CDR3 coding DNA: TGCGCCAGCAGCCAAGATAGGAGGGGGCCGTACGAGCAGTACTTC. It is translated as CASSQDRRGPYEQYF.

The rearrangement uses TRBV7-9 and TRBJ1-1, with D possibly matching TRBD1 (5 bases). Germline CDR1 reads SEHNR; CDR2 reads FQNEAQ (reference sequence). The V end was cut by 4 bases, the J end by 8 bases, with 11 bases between. The CDR3 has 12 residues. CDR3: CASSSIGEEAFF. CDR3 DNA: TGTGCCAGCAGCTCCATAGGGGAAGAAGCTTTCTTT.

The CDR3 protein is CASSLGATEQYF. The DNA of the CDR3 is TGTGCCAGCAGTCTGGGGGCAACCGAGCAGTACTTC. V usage is TRBV12-3 or TRBV12-4 and J usage is TRBJ2-7; possible D gene TRBD1, 6 bases. V was trimmed by 5 bases and J by 6 bases, leaving 11 bases between them. The CDR3 consists of 12 residues.

This chain links TRBV2 with TRBJ1-1, with 7 bases that match TRBD1. CDR1 is SNHLY, CDR2 FYNNEI, per germline. V shed 6 bases, J shed 1 base, and the junction held 5 bases outside the gene matches. The CDR3 spans 14 residues. DNA for the CDR3: TGTGCCAGCAGCCTTACAGGGGAGAACACTGAAGCTTTCTTT. This sequence encodes CASSLTGENTEAFF.

The CDR3 here is CASSPTLGVTNEKLFF. CDR3 DNA: TGTGCCAGCAGCCCGACCCTCGGGGTAACTAATGAAAAACTGTTTTTT. This chain joins TRBV3-1 (or the pseudogene TRBV3-2) and TRBJ1-4, with D uncertain. The CDR3 sequence is 16 residues long. The V gene's germline CDR1 is LGHDT and CDR2 YNNKEL (reference sequence). Trimming removed 4 bases at V and 1 base at J, with 13 bases between.

The J gene is TRBJ1-3, the V gene TRBV5-5, with 7 nucleotides matching TRBD1. This CDR3 spans 13 amino acids. V was pared by 1 base and J by 8 bases, with 3 bases of the junction left unmatched. CDR1 is SGHKS and CDR2 is YYEKEE in the germline V gene (reference sequence). CDR3 sequence reads: CASSLYRGDTIYF. CDR3 coding DNA: TGTGCCAGCAGCTTGTACAGGGGAGACACCATATATTTT.

The table lists this clone with a count of one. This sequence joins TRBV30 and TRBJ2-5, with 9 bases aligning to TRBD2. After removal of 2 bases from V and 1 base from J, the junction contained 5 bases not matched to a gene. The CDR3 is 15 residues long. Germline CDR1 and CDR2: GTSNPN and SVGIG (reference sequence). CDR3 DNA sequence: TGTGCCTGGAGTCGGCTAGCGGGGACCCAAGAGACCCAGTACTTC. Protein: CAWSRLAGTQETQYF. Drawing the rest from reference TRBV30 and TRBJ2-5, the complete variable domain is SQTIHQWPATLVQPVGSPLSLECTVEGTSNPNLYWYRQAAGRGLQLLFYSVGIGQISSEVPQNLSASRPQDRQFILSSKKLLLSDSGFYLCAWSRLAGTQETQYFGPGTRLLVL.

The chain recombines TRBV27 with TRBJ1-1; D unclear. This CDR3 has 13 residues. Trimming cost V 6 bases and J 1 base, with 9 bases left between them. CDR1 MNHEY and CDR2 SMNVEV come from the germline V gene (reference sequence). The CDR3 bases are TGTGCCAGCAGCCTAGCCGGGAACACTGAAGCTTTCTTT. It translates to CASSLAGNTEAFF.

This clone has just a few counts. This chain connects TRBV9 to TRBJ2-2, with a possible D match to TRBD2 (5 bases). This CDR3 is built from 15 residues. CDR1 SGDLS and CDR2 YYNGEE come from the germline V gene. V lost 3 bases, J lost 0 bases, and 9 bases lay in between. The CDR3, as DNA: TGTGCCAGCAGCGCGGGGTCGGCGAACACCGGGGAGCTGTTTTTT. Its protein product is CASSAGSANTGELFF.